This passage covers 26 T cell receptor beta chains from one sample sequenced in a study of response to subunit inactivated influenza vaccine. In TCRdb, the RT-PCR reads were re-called with MiXCR into one record per CDR3 protein. The sample shows 590,000 or so distinct CDR3 sequences, 11% to 15% of them seen only once. Sequenced here: PBMCs from blood, sampled roughly 15 days before vaccination. The source is a middle-aged man who received an inactivated influenza vaccine.

This clonotype was seen more than once but under ten times. This chain uses TRBV9 with TRBJ2-7; TRBD1 matches 8 bases. V dropped 3 bases and J dropped 0; count of bases not matched to a gene: 5. The CDR3 totals 15 residues. Germline V lookup: CDR1 SGDLS, CDR2 YYNGEE. The CDR3 sequence is CASSATGVPSYEQYF. The CDR3 nucleotides are TGTGCCAGCAGCGCGACAGGGGTCCCCTCCTACGAGCAGTACTTC.

Many counts were recorded for this clonotype. V is TRBV11-2 and J is TRBJ2-1, with 8 positions matching TRBD1. Looked up from germline, CDR1 is SGHAT and CDR2 is FQNNGV. This CDR3 contains 15 residues. Unmatched junction bases numbered 7, after V lost 4 bases and J lost 5 bases. CDR3 in DNA: TGTGCCAGCAGCTCAGGACAGGGTTGGAACAATGAGCAGTTCTTC. The encoded protein is CASSSGQGWNNEQFF.

This clonotype has ten or more counts. V and J are TRBV29-1 and TRBJ2-1, with TRBD2 matching 11 bases. The germline V gene has CDR1 SQVTM and CDR2 ANQGSEA. The V and J ends lost 5 bases and 5 bases, in that order; junction bases with no gene match: 2. The CDR3 sequence is 13 residues long. CDR3 coding DNA: TGCAGCGTTTCGACTAGCGGGGACAATGAGCAGTTCTTC. Amino acids: CSVSTSGDNEQFF.

This clonotype showed up just a few times. The rearrangement uses TRBV5-5 and TRBJ1-1; the D is unclear. This CDR3 has 14 amino acids. Per the germline V gene, CDR1 is SGHKS and CDR2 is YYEKEE (reference sequence). Trimming pared 4 bases from V and 4 bases from J, leaving 14 bases between. The CDR3 spells CASSTPGRGTEAFF. CDR3 bases: TGTGCCAGCAGCACACCTGGGCGAGGCACTGAAGCTTTCTTT.

The table lists this clonotype with a few counts. The CDR3 coding sequence is TGTGCCAGCAGTTCGCGACTAGCGGTCACAGATACGCAGTATTTT. Translation: CASSSRLAVTDTQYF. This sequence joins TRBV27 and TRBJ2-3; 9 bases map to TRBD2. V was clipped by 4 bases and J by 2 bases; unmatched bases: 4. CDR1 MNHEY and CDR2 SMNVEV come from the germline V gene (reference sequence). There are 15 residues in the CDR3.

The V and J genes are TRBV7-2 and TRBJ2-6; D gene unclear. The CDR3 runs 17 residues. V gave up 3 bases and J gave up 0 bases, with 12 bases separating them. The V gene's germline CDR1 is SGHTA and CDR2 FQGNSA. CDR3 region: CASSFRGYYSGANVLTF. The DNA for the CDR3 is TGTGCCAGCAGCTTTCGAGGTTACTACTCTGGGGCCAACGTCCTGACTTTC.

There are many counts of this clonotype. The chain couples TRBV18 to TRBJ2-7, with 8 bases lining up with TRBD1. Trimming at V came to 8 bases and at J to 4 bases, leaving 7 bases not matched to a gene. The CDR3 is made up of 13 amino acids. Germline V CDR1 and CDR2: KGHSH, LQKENI. The CDR3 DNA is TGTGCCAGCAGTCCCAGACAGGGGTACGAGCAGTACTTC. Translated, it gives CASSPRQGYEQYF.

The rearrangement joins TRBV12-3 or TRBV12-4 to TRBJ1-5; D may be TRBD1 (6 bases). The germline V and J ends were trimmed by 6 bases and 7 bases, with 16 bases remaining between them. This CDR3 has 14 amino acids. The CDR3 here is CASRLGGGRQPQHF. The DNA of the CDR3 is TGTGCCAGCAGGCTAGGAGGGGGAAGGCAGCCCCAGCATTTT.

The V and J genes are TRBV5-1 and TRBJ1-1; D is uncertain. The germline CDR1 and CDR2 sequences are SGHRS and YFSETQ. CDR3 size: 14 residues. V lost 2 bases, J lost 3 bases, and 11 bases lay in between. The CDR3 bases are TGCGCCAGCAGCTTCAACAACCAGGACACTGAAGCTTTCTTT. Translating it yields CASSFNNQDTEAFF.

This clonotype came up many times. The chain uses TRBV29-1 and TRBJ1-5; perhaps TRBD1 as D (5 bases). CDR3 length: 12 amino acids. Trimming stripped 4 bases from V and 4 bases from J, with 8 bases between. CDR1 and CDR2 (germline): SQVTM, ANQGSEA. CDR3 in DNA: TGCAGCGTTGGGGAGGGGAATCAGCCCCAGCATTTT. Its protein product is CSVGEGNQPQHF. The whole variable domain, filled in from reference TRBV29-1 and TRBJ1-5, reads SAVISQKPSRDICQRGTSLTIQCQVDSQVTMMFWYRQQPGQSLTLIATANQGSEATYESGFVIDKFPISRPNLTFSTLTVSNMSPEDSSIYLCSVGEGNQPQHFGDGTRLSIL.

This clonotype was picked up many times. The V gene is TRBV6-2 or TRBV6-3, the J gene TRBJ2-7; 14 bases align to TRBD2. The CDR3 consists of 16 residues. The germline V gene has CDR1 MNHEY and CDR2 SVGEGT. V trimming: 5 bases; J trimming: 7 bases; junction bases outside the gene matches: 10. Here the CDR3 reads CASSQLSGTSGREQYF. The CDR3 bases are TGTGCCAGCAGTCAGTTGTCCGGGACTAGCGGGAGAGAGCAGTACTTC.

There are many counts of this clonotype. V gene TRBV4-1 combines with J gene TRBJ2-1; D tentatively reads TRBD1 or TRBD2 (6 bases each). V gave up 1 base and J gave up 3 bases, with 13 bases separating them. Germline CDR1 MGHRA, CDR2 YSYEKL. The CDR3 totals 16 residues. The CDR3 coding sequence is TGCGCCAGCAGCCAAGTAACGGGGGCGATCTACAATGAGCAGTTCTTC. The encoded protein is CASSQVTGAIYNEQFF.

In its sample, this clonotype was seen many times. This chain connects TRBV7-9 to TRBJ2-7; 7 bases fit TRBD1. This CDR3 is built from 15 residues. Germline CDR1 and CDR2: SEHNR and FQNEAQ (reference sequence). The V gene end was trimmed by 6 bases and the J gene end by 0 bases; junction bases not matched to a gene: 8. The CDR3 nucleotides are TGTGCCAGCAGTTCAAGACAGGGACGCTCCTACGAGCAGTACTTC. This gives the protein CASSSRQGRSYEQYF.

Ten or more counts support this clonotype. The genes are TRBV5-1 and TRBJ2-5; no firm D call. Trimming stripped 3 bases from V and 2 bases from J, with 5 bases between. The CDR3 has 12 amino acids. CDR1 and CDR2 from the germline V gene are SGHRS and YFSETQ. The CDR3 region is CASSSNQETQYF. The CDR3, as DNA: TGCGCCAGCAGCTCCAATCAAGAGACCCAGTACTTC.

This clonotype has ten or more counts. The V call is TRBV5-1, the J call TRBJ2-3; D is possibly TRBD1 or TRBD2 (5 bases each). Germline V gene lookup returns CDR1 SGHRS and CDR2 YFSETQ. V shed 3 bases and J shed 0 bases, with 14 bases lying between them. This CDR3 comprises 16 residues. CDR3 residues: CASSWGNGDSTDTQYF. In nucleotides, the CDR3 is TGCGCCAGCAGCTGGGGGAATGGCGATAGCACAGATACGCAGTATTTT.

This clonotype was counted between two and nine times. At one of its ends the junction is not consistent with the germline gene, which may arise from a read error. The V call is TRBV7-2, the J call TRBJ2-2, with D perhaps matching TRBD1 or TRBD2 (5 bases each). Germline CDR1 and CDR2: SGHTA and FQGNSA. CDR3 size: 13 residues. The CDR3 DNA reads as TGTGCCAGCACCTTAACTAGGGGCGGGGAGCTGTTTTTT. This translates into CASTLTRGGELFF.

The sample holds a few counts of this clonotype. This chain links TRBV6-2 or TRBV6-3 with TRBJ2-7; 11 bases align to TRBD2. The CDR3 contains 16 residues. Germline V lookup: CDR1 MNHEY, CDR2 SVGEGT. Trimming at V came to 0 bases and at J to 3 bases, leaving 4 bases not matched to a gene. The CDR3 sequence is CASSYSRLAGHYEQYF. The CDR3 nucleotides read TGTGCCAGCAGTTACTCCCGACTAGCGGGGCACTACGAGCAGTACTTC.

This clonotype was picked up many times. The V and J genes are TRBV6-2 or TRBV6-3 and TRBJ2-1, with TRBD1 identical over 7 bases. Germline CDR1 and CDR2: MNHEY and SVGEGT. The trim removed 6 bases at V and 0 bases at J, leaving 2 bases unmatched. The CDR3 contains 14 residues. CDR3 sequence reads: CASRSGGSYNEQFF. The DNA for the CDR3 is TGTGCCAGCAGGTCAGGGGGCTCCTACAATGAGCAGTTCTTC.

The sample holds a few counts of this clonotype. This chain uses TRBV5-1 with TRBJ2-3; 8 nucleotides agree with TRBD2. J lost 4 bases, V lost 2 bases, and 9 bases had no gene match. Germline V CDR1 and CDR2: SGHRS, YFSETQ. CDR3 length equals 16 residues. CDR3 amino acids: CASSFLTSEWSDTQYF. The CDR3 nucleotides are TGCGCCAGCAGCTTCCTGACTAGCGAATGGTCAGATACGCAGTATTTT. The full variable domain, in which reference TRBV5-1 and TRBJ2-3 provide the parts outside the CDR3, is KAGVTQTPRYLIKTRGQQVTLSCSPISGHRSVSWYQQTPGQGLQFLFEYFSETQRNKGNFPGRFSGRQFSNSRSEMNVSTLELGDSALYLCASSFLTSEWSDTQYFGPGTRLTVL.

This clonotype was picked up many times. V and J are TRBV19 and TRBJ2-7, with D uncertain. CDR3 length: 11 amino acids. The germline V gene encodes CDR1 LNHDA and CDR2 SQIVND (reference sequence). Trimming stripped 3 bases from V and 5 bases from J, with 5 bases between. The chain's CDR3 is CASSINNEQYF. CDR3 bases: TGTGCCAGTAGTATTAATAACGAGCAGTACTTC.

This clonotype was counted between two and nine times. The J gene is TRBJ2-1, the V gene TRBV29-1; 11 positions agree with TRBD1. The germline gives CDR1 SQVTM, CDR2 ANQGSEA. There are 14 residues in the CDR3. V lost 7 bases, J lost 7 bases, and 9 bases stayed unmatched. CDR3 region: CSAPGQGDFNEQFF. The CDR3 coding sequence is TGCAGCGCACCGGGACAGGGGGACTTTAATGAGCAGTTCTTC.

This clonotype showed up just a few times. This rearrangement joins TRBV4-1 to TRBJ2-1; 7 nucleotides match TRBD1. V gave up 1 base and J gave up 4 bases; unmatched junction bases: 10. The CDR3 is made up of 17 amino acids. Germline assignment: CDR1 MGHRA and CDR2 YSYEKL. The CDR3 sequence is CASSQVRRRGKYNEQFF. Here the CDR3 DNA reads TGCGCCAGCAGCCAAGTGAGGCGCAGGGGGAAATACAATGAGCAGTTCTTC.

This clonotype showed up just a few times. J is TRBJ1-6 and V is TRBV3-1; no reliable D call. The CDR3 spans 14 residues. Germline V gene sequence: CDR1 LGHDT, CDR2 YNNKEL (reference sequence). Trimming cost V 4 bases and J 10 bases, with 14 bases left between them. The CDR3 loop is CASSPGGRPSPLHF. CDR3 DNA sequence: TGTGCCAGCAGCCCCGGTGGCAGGCCCTCACCCCTCCACTTT.

This clonotype was seen a handful of times. The chain carries TRBV10-3 and TRBJ1-2; D remains unclear. From germline, CDR1 is ENHRY and CDR2 SYGVKD. V gave up 1 base and J gave up 5 bases, with 14 bases separating them. The CDR3 length is 15 residues. The CDR3 here is CAISEFGEMGYGYTF. In DNA form, the CDR3 reads TGTGCCATCAGTGAGTTTGGGGAAATGGGATATGGCTACACCTTC.

The chain combines TRBV6-2 or TRBV6-3 with TRBJ1-5; D call uncertain. CDR3 length: 13 amino acids. V was trimmed by 1 base and J by 4 bases, leaving 5 bases between them. The germline gives CDR1 MNHEY, CDR2 SVGEGT. The CDR3 protein is CASSYWENQPQHF. Here the CDR3 DNA reads TGTGCCAGCAGTTACTGGGAAAATCAGCCCCAGCATTTT.

The V and J genes are TRBV18 and TRBJ2-1; D unclear. Trimming pared 2 bases from V and 0 bases from J, leaving 8 bases between. Germline V gives CDR1 KGHSH, CDR2 LQKENI. The CDR3 runs 15 residues. The DNA of the CDR3 is TGTGCCAGCTCACCATTGCAGAGCTCCTACAATGAGCAGTTCTTC. Amino acid sequence: CASSPLQSSYNEQFF. The full variable domain, rest sourced from reference TRBV18 and TRBJ2-1, is NAGVMQNPRHLVRRRGQEARLRCSPMKGHSHVYWYRQLPEEGLKFMVYLQKENIIDESGMPKERFSAEFPKEGPSILRIQQVVRGDSAAYFCASSPLQSSYNEQFFGPGTRLTVL.